There are many counts of the clone carrying this T cell receptor (beta chain). As yet, its antigen is unknown. The data belong to a study of T cells in Graves' hyperthyroidism and ophthalmopathy. Study as a whole: Peripheral blood collection took place at initial diagnosis, before any treatment.

Researchers amplified the TCR beta CDR3 regions from RNA transcripts. A set of HTBI primers served as the primers for a first-round RT-PCR of the TCR CDR3. TCRdb reanalysed the multiplex PCR reads using MiXCR and keeps one entry per CDR3 protein. In the table there are roughly 800,000 distinct CDR3 sequences, more than 30% of which are singletons. Study observations and caveats: Most expanded thyroid clonotypes above 0.001 also appeared in blood.

V lost 7 bases and J 0 bases, leaving 3 bases between the germline ends. The CDR3 totals 11 residues. Germline V gives CDR1 LNHDA, CDR2 SQIVND (reference sequence). The authors deemed Graves' hyperthyroidism stable absent ophthalmopathy progression within 18 months. The sequencing sample was made of blood. The sequence was obtained from a man between 18 and 29 years old with Graves' hyperthyroidism. The chain has TRBV19 and TRBJ1-2; no firm D call. The chain's CDR3 is CASTANYGYTF. CDR3 nucleotide sequence: TGTGCCAGTACCGCTAACTATGGCTACACCTTC. The complete variable domain, with remaining parts taken from reference TRBV19 and TRBJ1-2, reads DGGITQSPKYLFRKEGQNVTLSCEQNLNHDAMYWYRQDPGQGLRLIYYSQIVNDFQKGDIAEGYSVSREKKESFPLTVTSAQKNPTAFYLCASTANYGYTFGSGTRLTVV.